In this sample, the clone carrying this TCR beta chain turned up a few times. Its antigen is not identified. Sample-barcoded 5' priming and a J-beta primer mix drove a second PCR of roughly 7 to 11 cycles. Every cDNA molecule bore a tag from a template-switch adaptor containing 12 random nucleotides. MiXCR was run by TCRdb on the 5' RACE reads, yielding one entry per CDR3 protein. The sample records 550,000 to 750,000 distinct CDR3 sequences, approximately 21% being singletons. This record belongs to a study of blood T cells in healthy people across ages. Study-wide findings and caveats: There were more naive CD4+ cells and higher diversity in long-lived donors than in aged donors.

The CDR3 extends over 15 amino acids. CDR1 and CDR2 from the germline V gene are MNHEY and SVGEGT. The ends were cut back, 5 bases at V and 3 bases at J, with 16 bases in the middle. V usage is TRBV6-2 or TRBV6-3 and J usage is TRBJ2-5, with D possibly matching TRBD1 (7 bases). The sequence was obtained from an older man in good health. Sequencing was carried out using blood. CDR3 loop: CASSRGRGTEETQYF. DNA of the CDR3: TGTGCCAGCAGTCGGGGTCGGGGGACAGAAGAGACCCAGTACTTC.